The 19 T cell receptor beta chains below all came from one sample that was sequenced in a study of T cells in Graves' hyperthyroidism and ophthalmopathy (dated by TCRdb to the late 2010s). Library construction relied on multiplex PCR. Instrument used: Illumina HiSeq 2000. TCR beta CDR3 regions were amplified from RNA transcripts. The first round of RT-PCR for the TCR CDR3 was performed with the HTBI primer set and the Qiagen OneStep RT-PCR kit. TCRdb reworked the public reads: Q25 trimming with fastp, MiXCR clone assembly, productive beta chains retained. Every distinct CDR3 protein forms one entry, paired with its most common genes and DNA. In all, the sample holds around 620,000 distinct CDR3 sequences, and about a sixth of those were seen once. Around 4% of the sample rests with the top ten. The specimen sequenced was blood. All receptors come from a young woman with Graves' hyperthyroidism.

In its sample, this clonotype was seen many times. The chain has TRBV5-1 and TRBJ2-3; D is perhaps TRBD1 (6 bases). The germline V gene encodes CDR1 SGHRS and CDR2 YFSETQ. The V gene lost 4 bases and the J gene lost 1 base, with 19 bases spanning the gap. This CDR3 has 17 residues. CDR3: CASSVSTGNSGTDTQYF. CDR3 sequence (DNA): TGCGCCAGCAGCGTTTCCACAGGGAACTCAGGCACAGATACGCAGTATTTT. Full variable domain (remainder filled in from reference TRBV5-1 and TRBJ2-3): KAGVTQTPRYLIKTRGQQVTLSCSPISGHRSVSWYQQTPGQGLQFLFEYFSETQRNKGNFPGRFSGRQFSNSRSEMNVSTLELGDSALYLCASSVSTGNSGTDTQYFGPGTRLTVL.

This clonotype was detected many times. The chain employs TRBV6-2 or TRBV6-3 and TRBJ1-1, with a tentative D call TRBD1 (6 bases). Germline CDR1 is MNHEY and CDR2 is SVGEGT. The germline V and J ends were trimmed by 5 bases and 4 bases, with 17 bases remaining between them. This CDR3 spans 15 amino acids. CDR3 region: CASSPPLGAGTEAFF. As DNA, the CDR3 is TGTGCCAGCAGTCCGCCATTGGGGGCAGGCACTGAAGCTTTCTTT.

A remark on this clonotype: The germline gene is not matched at one end of the junction; a read error may be the cause. The chain employs TRBV11-2 and TRBJ1-2; D uncertain. Germline V gene lookup returns CDR1 SGHAT and CDR2 FQNNGV. This CDR3 has 15 residues. CDR3 nucleotide sequence: TGCGCCAGCAGCCAAGAGAGGGAAATGGGGTTTGGCTACACCTTC. Amino acids: CASSQEREMGFGYTF.

At least ten counts were recorded for this clonotype. V gene TRBV5-1 combines with J gene TRBJ1-2; D perhaps matches TRBD1 (5 bases). The V end was cut by 4 bases, the J end by 5 bases, with 21 bases between. The CDR3 is 16 amino acids. Germline V gene sequence: CDR1 SGHRS, CDR2 YFSETQ. The DNA for the CDR3 is TGCGCCAGCAGCCAGATCGATCGACAGTTAAATTATGGCTACACCTTC. Amino acids: CASSQIDRQLNYGYTF.

This clonotype was recorded many times. The genes are TRBV28 and TRBJ2-7; D perhaps matches TRBD1 (5 bases). V gave up 5 bases and J gave up 2 bases, with 10 bases separating them. CDR3 size: 13 residues. CDR1 is MDHEN and CDR2 is SYDVKM in the germline V gene. CDR3 residues: CASSGQAPYEQYF. In nucleotides, the CDR3 is TGTGCCAGCAGTGGACAAGCCCCCTACGAGCAGTACTTC.

The rearrangement joins TRBV4-1 to TRBJ2-2; the D is unclear. Trimming cost V 3 bases and J 7 bases, with 3 bases left between them. The CDR3 loop spans 11 amino acids. Germline-derived CDR1 and CDR2 are MGHRA and YSYEKL. The CDR3 here is CASSHGGELFF. As DNA, the CDR3 is TGCGCCAGCAGCCATGGCGGGGAGCTGTTTTTT.

This clonotype was recorded many times. The J gene is TRBJ2-1, the V gene TRBV2; D is uncertain. The CDR3 has 14 amino acids. Germline CDR1 is SNHLY and CDR2 is FYNNEI. V lost 0 bases, J lost 4 bases, and 7 bases lay in between. In DNA form, the CDR3 reads TGTGCCAGCAGTGAAGCAGGGCCGTACAATGAGCAGTTCTTC. Translated: CASSEAGPYNEQFF.

CDR3 sequence reads: CASSSSGGVYNEQFF. The DNA for the CDR3 is TGTGCCAGCAGCTCTAGCGGGGGGGTCTACAATGAGCAGTTCTTC. This chain uses TRBV7-3 with TRBJ2-1; TRBD2 agrees at 12 bases. The germline gives CDR1 SGHTA, CDR2 FQGTGA. The CDR3 spans 15 residues. J lost 3 bases, V lost 4 bases, and 1 base had no gene match.

A few counts support this clonotype. V and J are TRBV7-8 and TRBJ1-1; 9 nucleotides match TRBD1. Germline CDR1 reads SGHVS; CDR2 reads FQNEAQ. There are 16 residues in the CDR3. The ends lost 1 base at V and 4 bases at J; junction bases unmatched: 7. The CDR3 DNA reads as TGTGCCAGCAGCTTAGTCGAAATGGGACAGGGCACTGAAGCTTTCTTT. This gives the protein CASSLVEMGQGTEAFF.

In its sample, this clonotype was seen many times. DNA of the CDR3: TGTGCCAGCAGTTCCCAACAGCTACTCAATTCACCCCTCCACTTT. Translation gives CASSSQQLLNSPLHF. The chain combines TRBV28 with TRBJ1-6; D is uncertain. With 4 bases removed from V and 7 bases from J, the gap between germline ends came to 14 bases. The CDR3 contains 15 residues. Germline CDR1 reads MDHEN; CDR2 reads SYDVKM.

J is TRBJ2-7 and V is TRBV5-1; the D gene could be TRBD1 or TRBD2 (5 bases each). This CDR3 is built from 15 residues. From germline, CDR1 is SGHRS and CDR2 YFSETQ. The germline V and J ends were trimmed by 4 bases and 3 bases, with 17 bases remaining between them. CDR3 sequence (DNA): TGCGCCAGCAGCCCAGGGACGGTGCCCTACTACGAGCAGTACTTC. It translates to CASSPGTVPYYEQYF.

The V call is TRBV11-3, the J call TRBJ2-2, with 13 bases identical to TRBD2. The germline gives CDR1 SGHNT, CDR2 YENEEA. This CDR3 has 17 amino acids. The V gene end was trimmed by 3 bases and the J gene end by 5 bases; junction bases not matched to a gene: 6. DNA for the CDR3: TGTGCCAGCAGCTTCGGACTAGCGGGAGTGGGGACCGGGGAGCTGTTTTTT. The encoded protein is CASSFGLAGVGTGELFF.

Details on this clonotype: A much larger clone differs from this one at a single base, so this may be a read error. The chain is built from TRBV12-3 or TRBV12-4 and TRBJ2-3; tentatively, D is TRBD1 or TRBD2 (6 bases each). CDR3 length equals 15 residues. V gave up 4 bases and J gave up 3 bases, with 14 bases separating them. The CDR3 coding sequence is TGTGCCAGCAGTTCGTCTAGGGGGAGGACAGATACGCAGTATTTT. Encoded protein: CASSSSRGRTDTQYF.

In its sample, this clonotype was seen many times. The chain employs TRBV12-3 or TRBV12-4 and TRBJ2-5; D is unclear. The CDR3 is made up of 14 amino acids. V dropped 2 bases and J dropped 4 bases, with 11 bases sitting between them. DNA for the CDR3: TGTGCCAGCAGTTTATTGGCAGTCCGAGAGACCCAGTACTTC. This codes for CASSLLAVRETQYF.

The V and J genes are TRBV2 and TRBJ2-1, with 8 nucleotides matching TRBD2. Matching the DNA end better, TRBJ2-7 makes the J call doubtful. CDR1 and CDR2 (germline): SNHLY, FYNNEI. The CDR3 covers 15 residues. In DNA, the CDR3 is TGTGCCAGCAGGCTTACTAGCGGACTAACCAATGAGCAGTACTTC. Encoded protein: CASRLTSGLTNEQYF.

This clonotype was observed many times. The rearrangement uses TRBV25-1 and TRBJ1-1; D might be TRBD1 (5 bases). The CDR3 sequence is 15 residues long. Germline-derived CDR1 and CDR2 are MGHDK and SYGVNS. With 2 bases removed from V and 1 base from J, the gap between germline ends came to 11 bases. The CDR3: CASSEPTGTNTEAFF. CDR3 nucleotides: TGTGCCAGCAGTGAACCCACAGGCACGAACACTGAAGCTTTCTTT.

The chain is built from TRBV25-1 and TRBJ2-1, with TRBD2 identical over 7 bases. The ends lost 1 base at V and 1 base at J; junction bases unmatched: 1. Germline values: CDR1 MGHDK, CDR2 SYGVNS. The CDR3 extends over 15 amino acids. This CDR3 is CASSEWDYSYNEQFF. The CDR3 nucleotides are TGTGCCAGCAGTGAATGGGACTATTCCTACAATGAGCAGTTCTTC.

This clonotype was seen ten or more times. This chain joins TRBV28 and TRBJ2-5; no reliable D call. Germline CDR1 and CDR2: MDHEN and SYDVKM. Trimming took off 5 bases at V and 0 bases at J, with 7 bases between the two ends. The CDR3 length is 13 residues. CDR3 nucleotides: TGTGCCAGCAGTACCCGCTACCAAGAGACCCAGTACTTC. Translating it yields CASSTRYQETQYF.

The chain has TRBV12-3 or TRBV12-4 and TRBJ2-7; D gene unclear. The assigned J gene may be wrong: the sequence end matches TRBJ2-1 better. There are 14 residues in the CDR3. The CDR3 coding sequence is TGTGCCAGCAGTCCCCGACTGAGCTCCTACGAGCAGTTCTTC. Translated, it gives CASSPRLSSYEQFF.